This entry lists 4 T cell receptor beta chains sequenced from one sample in a study of T cells in Graves' hyperthyroidism and ophthalmopathy. RNA transcripts gave rise to amplified TCR beta CDR3 regions. During a first-round RT-PCR of the TCR CDR3, the HTBI primer set was used. MiXCR was run by TCRdb on the multiplex PCR reads, yielding one entry per CDR3 protein. The sample gives around 350,000 distinct CDR3 sequences, 15% to 20% of which show up once; approximately 35% is in the top ten. Sample: blood. The receptors were sampled from a woman aged 25 to 39 with Graves' hyperthyroidism that later progressed to Graves' ophthalmopathy.

At least ten counts were recorded for this clonotype. The CDR3 spells CASSQDRLERGALTDTQYF. CDR3 nucleotides: TGTGCCAGCAGCCAAGATAGGCTAGAGCGGGGGGCCCTCACAGATACGCAGTATTTT. This rearrangement joins TRBV3-1 to TRBJ2-3; 9 bases are shared with TRBD2. V trimming: 0 bases; J trimming: 2 bases; junction bases outside the gene matches: 12. This CDR3 comprises 19 residues. Germline V CDR1 and CDR2: LGHDT, YNNKEL (reference sequence).

The table lists this clonotype with many counts. V usage is TRBV28 and J usage is TRBJ2-1; no firm D call. The CDR3 extends over 13 amino acids. The V gene lost 5 bases and the J gene lost 7 bases, with 12 bases spanning the gap. The V gene's germline CDR1 is MDHEN and CDR2 SYDVKM. CDR3 residues: CASSETSDNEQFF. For the CDR3, the DNA is TGTGCCAGCAGTGAAACGTCAGATAATGAGCAGTTCTTC.

Ten or more counts support this clonotype. V and J are TRBV20-1 and TRBJ2-1, with D perhaps given as TRBD1 or TRBD2 (7 bases each). The CDR3 is made up of 13 amino acids. Per germline, CDR1 DFQATT and CDR2 SNEGSKA (reference sequence). Trimming left V 7 bases short and J 0 bases short, with 10 bases between. CDR3 protein: CSGEGASYNEQFF. The DNA for the CDR3 is TGCAGTGGGGAGGGGGCCTCCTACAATGAGCAGTTCTTC.

In its sample, this clonotype was seen many times. The CDR3 DNA is TGTGCCACCATCCCTGGGGGCGACCCCACAGATACGCAGTATTTT. It is translated as CATIPGGDPTDTQYF. The chain employs TRBV15 and TRBJ2-3; D perhaps matches TRBD1 (6 bases). CDR3 length: 15 amino acids. Germline CDR1 LNHNV, CDR2 YYDKDF (reference sequence). Trimming left V 7 bases short and J 2 bases short, with 16 bases between.